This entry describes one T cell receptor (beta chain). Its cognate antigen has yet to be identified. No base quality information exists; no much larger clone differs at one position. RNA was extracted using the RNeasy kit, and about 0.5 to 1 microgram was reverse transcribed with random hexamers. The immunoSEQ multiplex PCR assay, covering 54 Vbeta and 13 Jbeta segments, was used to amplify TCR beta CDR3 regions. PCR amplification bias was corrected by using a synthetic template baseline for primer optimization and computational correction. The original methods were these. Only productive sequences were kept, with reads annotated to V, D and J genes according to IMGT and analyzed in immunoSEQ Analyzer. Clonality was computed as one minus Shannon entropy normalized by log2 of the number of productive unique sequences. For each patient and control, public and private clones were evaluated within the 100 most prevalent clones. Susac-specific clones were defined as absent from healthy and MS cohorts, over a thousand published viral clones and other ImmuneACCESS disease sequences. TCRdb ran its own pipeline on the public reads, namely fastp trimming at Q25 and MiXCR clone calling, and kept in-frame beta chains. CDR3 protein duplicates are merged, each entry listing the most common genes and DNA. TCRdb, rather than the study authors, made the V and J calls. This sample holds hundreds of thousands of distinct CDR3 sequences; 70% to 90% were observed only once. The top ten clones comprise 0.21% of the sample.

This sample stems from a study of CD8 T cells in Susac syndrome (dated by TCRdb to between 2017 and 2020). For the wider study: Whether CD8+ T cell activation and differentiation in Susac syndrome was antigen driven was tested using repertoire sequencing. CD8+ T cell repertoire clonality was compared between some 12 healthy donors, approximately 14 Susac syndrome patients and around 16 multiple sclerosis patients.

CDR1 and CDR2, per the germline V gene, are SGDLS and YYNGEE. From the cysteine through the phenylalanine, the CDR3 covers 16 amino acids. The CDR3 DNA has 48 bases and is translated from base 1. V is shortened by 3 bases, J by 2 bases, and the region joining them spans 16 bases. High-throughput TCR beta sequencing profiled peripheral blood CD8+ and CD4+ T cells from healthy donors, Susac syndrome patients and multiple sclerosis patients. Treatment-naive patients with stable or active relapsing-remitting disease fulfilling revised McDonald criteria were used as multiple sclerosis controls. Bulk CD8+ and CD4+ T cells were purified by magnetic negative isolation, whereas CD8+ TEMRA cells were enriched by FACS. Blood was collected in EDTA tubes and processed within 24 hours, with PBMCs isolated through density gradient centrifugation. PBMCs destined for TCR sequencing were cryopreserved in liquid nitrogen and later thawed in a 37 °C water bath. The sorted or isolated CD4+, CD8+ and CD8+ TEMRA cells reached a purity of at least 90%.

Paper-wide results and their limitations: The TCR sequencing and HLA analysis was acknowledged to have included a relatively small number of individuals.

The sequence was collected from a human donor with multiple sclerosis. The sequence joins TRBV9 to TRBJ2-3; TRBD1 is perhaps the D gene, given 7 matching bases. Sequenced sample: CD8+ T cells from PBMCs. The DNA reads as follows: TGTGCCAGCAGCGATCGGGCAGGGGGGACCACAGATACGCAGTATTTT. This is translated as CASSDRAGGTTDTQYF.